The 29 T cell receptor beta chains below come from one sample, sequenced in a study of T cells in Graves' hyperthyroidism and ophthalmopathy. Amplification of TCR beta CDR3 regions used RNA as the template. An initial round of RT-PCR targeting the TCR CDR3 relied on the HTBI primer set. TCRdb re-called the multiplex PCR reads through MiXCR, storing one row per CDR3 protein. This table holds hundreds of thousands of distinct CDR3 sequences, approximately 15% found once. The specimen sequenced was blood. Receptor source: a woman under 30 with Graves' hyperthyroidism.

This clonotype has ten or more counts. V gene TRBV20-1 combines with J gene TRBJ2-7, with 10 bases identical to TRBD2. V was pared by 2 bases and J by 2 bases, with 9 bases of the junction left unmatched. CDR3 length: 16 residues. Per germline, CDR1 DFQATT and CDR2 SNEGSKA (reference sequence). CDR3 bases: TGCAGTGCTAGACGGGCTAGCGGGAGCCTAACCTACGAGCAGTACTTC. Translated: CSARRASGSLTYEQYF.

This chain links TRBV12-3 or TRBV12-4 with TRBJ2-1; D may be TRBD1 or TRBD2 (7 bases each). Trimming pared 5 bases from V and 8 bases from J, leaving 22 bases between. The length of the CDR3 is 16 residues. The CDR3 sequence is CASSPSLQQGRDEQFF. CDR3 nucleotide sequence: TGTGCCAGCAGTCCGAGCCTCCAACAGGGGAGGGATGAGCAGTTCTTC.

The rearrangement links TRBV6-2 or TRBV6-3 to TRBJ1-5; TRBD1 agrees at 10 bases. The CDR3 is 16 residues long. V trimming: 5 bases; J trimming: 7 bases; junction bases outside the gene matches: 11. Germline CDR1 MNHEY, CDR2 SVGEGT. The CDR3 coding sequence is TGTGCCAGCAGTACCACGAGGGACAGGGGTTGGCAGCCCCAGCATTTT. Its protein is CASSTTRDRGWQPQHF.

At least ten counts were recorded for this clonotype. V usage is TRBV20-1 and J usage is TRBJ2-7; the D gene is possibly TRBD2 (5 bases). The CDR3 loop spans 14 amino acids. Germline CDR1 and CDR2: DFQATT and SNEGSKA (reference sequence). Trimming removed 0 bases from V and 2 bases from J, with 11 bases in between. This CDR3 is CSARDGSNPYEQYF. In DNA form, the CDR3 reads TGCAGTGCTAGAGATGGGAGTAACCCCTACGAGCAGTACTTC.

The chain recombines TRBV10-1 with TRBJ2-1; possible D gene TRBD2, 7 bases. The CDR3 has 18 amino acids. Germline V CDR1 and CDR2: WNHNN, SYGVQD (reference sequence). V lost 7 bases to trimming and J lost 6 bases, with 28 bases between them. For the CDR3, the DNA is TGCGCCAGCAATACCCTGAGGGGGGGAGGGAGCGAGTGCAATGAGCAGTTCTTC. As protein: CASNTLRGGGSECNEQFF.

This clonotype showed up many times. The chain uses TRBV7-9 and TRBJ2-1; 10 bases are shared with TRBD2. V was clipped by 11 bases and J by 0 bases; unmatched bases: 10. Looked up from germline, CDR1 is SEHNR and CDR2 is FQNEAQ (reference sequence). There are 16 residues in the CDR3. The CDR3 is CAAESSGRFSYNEQFF. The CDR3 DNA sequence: TGTGCCGCCGAGAGTAGCGGGAGGTTCTCCTACAATGAGCAGTTCTTC.

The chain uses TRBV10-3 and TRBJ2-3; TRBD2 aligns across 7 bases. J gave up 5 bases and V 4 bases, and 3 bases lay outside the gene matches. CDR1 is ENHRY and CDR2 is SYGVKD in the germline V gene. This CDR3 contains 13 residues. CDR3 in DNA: TGTGCCATCAGTGTAGTAGCGGGAGATACGCAGTATTTT. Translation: CAISVVAGDTQYF.

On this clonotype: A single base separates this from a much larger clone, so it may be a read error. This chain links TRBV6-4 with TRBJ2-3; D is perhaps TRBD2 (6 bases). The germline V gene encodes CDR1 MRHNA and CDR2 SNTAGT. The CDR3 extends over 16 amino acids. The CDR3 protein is CTSSYLNSGGTDTQYF. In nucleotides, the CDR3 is TGTACCAGCAGTTACCTGAATAGCGGAGGCACAGATACGCAGTATTTT.

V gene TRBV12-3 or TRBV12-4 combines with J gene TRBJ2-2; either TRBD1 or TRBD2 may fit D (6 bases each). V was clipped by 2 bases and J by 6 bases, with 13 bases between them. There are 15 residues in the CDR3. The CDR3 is CASSLFWGAAGELFF. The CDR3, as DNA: TGTGCCAGCAGTTTATTCTGGGGGGCGGCCGGGGAGCTGTTTTTT.

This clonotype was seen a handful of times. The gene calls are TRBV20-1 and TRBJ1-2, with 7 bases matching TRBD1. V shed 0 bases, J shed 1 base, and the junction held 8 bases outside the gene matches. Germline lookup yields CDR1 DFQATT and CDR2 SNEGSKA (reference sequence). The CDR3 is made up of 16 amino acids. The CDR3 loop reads CSARDRQGVINYGYTF. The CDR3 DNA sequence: TGCAGTGCTAGAGATCGGCAGGGGGTGATTAACTATGGCTACACCTTC.

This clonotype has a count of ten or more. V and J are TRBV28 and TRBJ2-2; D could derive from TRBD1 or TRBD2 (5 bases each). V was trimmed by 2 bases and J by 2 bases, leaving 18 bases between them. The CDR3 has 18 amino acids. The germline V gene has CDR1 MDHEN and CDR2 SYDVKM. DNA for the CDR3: TGTGCCAGCAGTTTAGGCGGCGGTTGGGGGTTCAACACCGGGGAGCTGTTTTTT. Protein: CASSLGGGWGFNTGELFF.

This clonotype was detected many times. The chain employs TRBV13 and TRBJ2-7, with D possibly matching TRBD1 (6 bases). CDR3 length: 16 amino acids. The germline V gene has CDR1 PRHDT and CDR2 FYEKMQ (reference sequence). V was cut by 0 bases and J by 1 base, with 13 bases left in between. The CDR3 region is CASSLGRQGPSYEQYF. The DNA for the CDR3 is TGTGCCAGCAGCTTAGGAAGGCAGGGGCCATCCTACGAGCAGTACTTC.

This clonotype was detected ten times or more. CDR3 nucleotide sequence: TGTGCCAGCAGTTACGGACGGGGGGGCTATGAGCAGTACTTC. Amino acids: CASSYGRGGYEQYF. The chain joins TRBV6-5 to TRBJ2-7; 8 nucleotides match TRBD2. J was trimmed by 7 bases and V by 2 bases; bases with no gene match: 7. Per the germline V gene, CDR1 is MNHEY and CDR2 is SVGAGI. The CDR3 runs 14 residues.

CDR3 sequence: CASSFTTGASTDTQYF. In DNA form, the CDR3 reads TGTGCCAGTAGTTTCACGACAGGAGCTAGCACAGATACGCAGTATTTT. J is TRBJ2-3 and V is TRBV19; D might be TRBD1 (6 bases). This CDR3 is built from 16 residues. V was clipped by 5 bases and J by 0 bases, with 15 bases between them. The V gene's germline CDR1 is LNHDA and CDR2 SQIVND (reference sequence).

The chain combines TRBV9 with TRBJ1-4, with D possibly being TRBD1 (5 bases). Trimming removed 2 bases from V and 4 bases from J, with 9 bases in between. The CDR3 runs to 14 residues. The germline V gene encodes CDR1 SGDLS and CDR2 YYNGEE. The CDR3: CASSVGQGNEKLFF. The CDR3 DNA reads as TGTGCCAGCAGCGTGGGGCAGGGTAATGAAAAACTGTTTTTT. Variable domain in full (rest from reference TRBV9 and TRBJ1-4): DSGVTQTPKHLITATGQRVTLRCSPRSGDLSVYWYQQSLDQGLQFLIQYYNGEERAKGNILERFSAQQFPDLHSELNLSSLELGDSALYFCASSVGQGNEKLFFGSGTQLSVL.

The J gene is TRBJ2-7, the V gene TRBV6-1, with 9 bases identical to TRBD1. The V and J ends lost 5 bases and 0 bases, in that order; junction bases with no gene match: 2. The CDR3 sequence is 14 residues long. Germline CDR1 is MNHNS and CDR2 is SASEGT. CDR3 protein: CASSHRGPSYEQYF. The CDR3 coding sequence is TGTGCCAGCAGTCACAGGGGGCCCTCCTACGAGCAGTACTTC.

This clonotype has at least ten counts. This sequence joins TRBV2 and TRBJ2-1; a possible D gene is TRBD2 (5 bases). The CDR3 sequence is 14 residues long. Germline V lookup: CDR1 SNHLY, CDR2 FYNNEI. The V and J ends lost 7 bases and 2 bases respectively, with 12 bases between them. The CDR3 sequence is CASNPGNTYNEQFF. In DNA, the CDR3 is TGTGCCAGCAACCCGGGAAATACCTACAATGAGCAGTTCTTC.

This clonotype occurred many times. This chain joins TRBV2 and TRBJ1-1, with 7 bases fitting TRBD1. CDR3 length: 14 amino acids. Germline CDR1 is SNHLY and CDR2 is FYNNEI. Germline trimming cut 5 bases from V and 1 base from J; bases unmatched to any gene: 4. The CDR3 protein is CASSTRDRNTEAFF. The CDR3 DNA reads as TGTGCCAGCAGTACCCGGGACAGGAACACTGAAGCTTTCTTT.

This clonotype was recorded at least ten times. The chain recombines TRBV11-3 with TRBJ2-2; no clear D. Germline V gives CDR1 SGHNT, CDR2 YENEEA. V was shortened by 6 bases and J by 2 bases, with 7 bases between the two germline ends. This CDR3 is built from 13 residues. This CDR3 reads CASSPLNTGELFF. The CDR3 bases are TGTGCCAGCAGTCCCCTAAACACCGGGGAGCTGTTTTTT.

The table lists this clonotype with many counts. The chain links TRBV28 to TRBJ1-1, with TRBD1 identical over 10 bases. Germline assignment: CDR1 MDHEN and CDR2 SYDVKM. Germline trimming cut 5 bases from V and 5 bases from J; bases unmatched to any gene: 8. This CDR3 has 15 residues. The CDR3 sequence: CASSPTGGLGTEAFF. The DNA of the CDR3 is TGTGCCAGCAGTCCGACAGGGGGCCTGGGAACTGAAGCTTTCTTT.

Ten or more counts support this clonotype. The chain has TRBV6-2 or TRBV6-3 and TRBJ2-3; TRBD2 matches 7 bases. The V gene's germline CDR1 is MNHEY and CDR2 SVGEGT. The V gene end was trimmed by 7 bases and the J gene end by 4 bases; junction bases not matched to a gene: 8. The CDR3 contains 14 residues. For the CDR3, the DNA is TGTGCCAGCACCGGAACTAGCGATGCAGATACGCAGTATTTT. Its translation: CASTGTSDADTQYF.

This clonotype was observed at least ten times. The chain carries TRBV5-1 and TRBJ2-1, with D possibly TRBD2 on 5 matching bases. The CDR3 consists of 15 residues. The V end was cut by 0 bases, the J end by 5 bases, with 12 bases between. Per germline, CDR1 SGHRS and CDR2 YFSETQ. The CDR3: CASSLVSGANNEQFF. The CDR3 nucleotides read TGCGCCAGCAGCTTGGTGAGCGGAGCGAACAATGAGCAGTTCTTC.

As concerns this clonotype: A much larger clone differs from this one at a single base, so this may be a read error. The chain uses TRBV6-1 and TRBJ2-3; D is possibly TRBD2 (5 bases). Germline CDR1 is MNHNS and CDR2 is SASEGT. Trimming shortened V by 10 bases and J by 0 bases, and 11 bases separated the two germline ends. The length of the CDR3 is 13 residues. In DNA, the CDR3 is TGTGCCACCGGGATCCCTAGCACAGATACGCAGTATTTT. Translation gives CATGIPSTDTQYF.

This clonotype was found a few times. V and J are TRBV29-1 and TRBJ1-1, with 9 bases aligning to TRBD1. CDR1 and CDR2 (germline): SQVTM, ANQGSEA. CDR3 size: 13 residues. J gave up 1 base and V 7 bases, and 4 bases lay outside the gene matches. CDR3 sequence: CSAKGQGNTEAFF. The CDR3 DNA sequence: TGCAGCGCGAAGGGACAGGGGAACACTGAAGCTTTCTTT.

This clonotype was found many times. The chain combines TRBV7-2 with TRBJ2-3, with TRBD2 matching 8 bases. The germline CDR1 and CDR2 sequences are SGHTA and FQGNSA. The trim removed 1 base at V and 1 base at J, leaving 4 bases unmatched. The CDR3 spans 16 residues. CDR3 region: CASSLGWRGGTDTQYF. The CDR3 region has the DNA TGTGCCAGCAGCTTAGGTTGGCGGGGGGGCACAGATACGCAGTATTTT.

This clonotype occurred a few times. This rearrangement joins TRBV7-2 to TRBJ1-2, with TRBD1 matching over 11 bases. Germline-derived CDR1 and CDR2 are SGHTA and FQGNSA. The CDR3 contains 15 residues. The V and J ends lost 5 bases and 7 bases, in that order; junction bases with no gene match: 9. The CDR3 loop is CASSPPGQGVGGYTF. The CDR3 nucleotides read TGTGCCAGCAGCCCGCCGGGACAGGGGGTAGGTGGCTACACCTTC.

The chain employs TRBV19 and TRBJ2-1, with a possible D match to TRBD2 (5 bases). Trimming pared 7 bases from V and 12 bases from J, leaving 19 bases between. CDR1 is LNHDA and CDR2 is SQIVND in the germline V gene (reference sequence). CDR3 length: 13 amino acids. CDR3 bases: TGTGCCAGTACCCCTGCGGACGTCGCGGGGCAGTTCTTC. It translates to CASTPADVAGQFF. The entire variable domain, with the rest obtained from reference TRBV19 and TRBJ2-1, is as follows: DGGITQSPKYLFRKEGQNVTLSCEQNLNHDAMYWYRQDPGQGLRLIYYSQIVNDFQKGDIAEGYSVSREKKESFPLTVTSAQKNPTAFYLCASTPADVAGQFFGPGTRLTVL.

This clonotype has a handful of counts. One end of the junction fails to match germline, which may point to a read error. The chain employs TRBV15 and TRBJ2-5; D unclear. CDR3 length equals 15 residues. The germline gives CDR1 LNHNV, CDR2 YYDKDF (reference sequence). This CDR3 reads CATSRDFVRQEAQYF. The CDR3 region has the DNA TGTGCCACCAGCAGAGATTTCGTCAGGCAAGAGGCCCAGTACTTC.

The CDR3 DNA sequence: TGCAGTGCTAGAGATGAGACAGGGGGTGGAACTGAAGCTTTCTTT. Its translation is CSARDETGGGTEAFF. J is TRBJ1-1 and V is TRBV20-1; 9 bases agree with TRBD1. After removal of 0 bases from V and 5 bases from J, the junction contained 7 bases not matched to a gene. Germline V gene sequence: CDR1 DFQATT, CDR2 SNEGSKA (reference sequence). The CDR3 contains 15 residues.